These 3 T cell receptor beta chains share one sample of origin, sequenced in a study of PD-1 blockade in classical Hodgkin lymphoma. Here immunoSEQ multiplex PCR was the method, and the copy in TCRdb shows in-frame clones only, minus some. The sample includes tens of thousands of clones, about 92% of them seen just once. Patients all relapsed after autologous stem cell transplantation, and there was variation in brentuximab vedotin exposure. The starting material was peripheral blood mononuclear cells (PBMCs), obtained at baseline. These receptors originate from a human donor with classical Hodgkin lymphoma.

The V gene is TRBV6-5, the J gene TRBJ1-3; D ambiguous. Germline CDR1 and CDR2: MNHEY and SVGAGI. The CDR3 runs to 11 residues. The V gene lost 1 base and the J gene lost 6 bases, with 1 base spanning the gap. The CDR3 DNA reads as TGTGCCAGCAGTTACTTAAACACCATATATTTT. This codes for CASSYLNTIYF.

The chain's CDR3 is CASSYTTGVNYGYTF. For the CDR3, the DNA is TGTGCCAGCAGTTACACGACAGGGGTTAACTATGGCTACACCTTC. V is TRBV6-5 and J is TRBJ1-2; 8 nucleotides match TRBD1. V shed 2 bases and J 1 base; nucleotides not matched to a gene: 3. Germline V gives CDR1 MNHEY, CDR2 SVGAGI. This CDR3 contains 15 residues.

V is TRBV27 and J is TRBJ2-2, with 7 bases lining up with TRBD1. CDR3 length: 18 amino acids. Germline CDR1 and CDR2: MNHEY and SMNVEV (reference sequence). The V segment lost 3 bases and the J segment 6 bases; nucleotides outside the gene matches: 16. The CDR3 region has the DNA TGTGCCAGCAGTTTTTTTCCGTTTAGGGGGCAAATTTCCGGGGAGCTGTTTTTT. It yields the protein CASSFFPFRGQISGELFF.